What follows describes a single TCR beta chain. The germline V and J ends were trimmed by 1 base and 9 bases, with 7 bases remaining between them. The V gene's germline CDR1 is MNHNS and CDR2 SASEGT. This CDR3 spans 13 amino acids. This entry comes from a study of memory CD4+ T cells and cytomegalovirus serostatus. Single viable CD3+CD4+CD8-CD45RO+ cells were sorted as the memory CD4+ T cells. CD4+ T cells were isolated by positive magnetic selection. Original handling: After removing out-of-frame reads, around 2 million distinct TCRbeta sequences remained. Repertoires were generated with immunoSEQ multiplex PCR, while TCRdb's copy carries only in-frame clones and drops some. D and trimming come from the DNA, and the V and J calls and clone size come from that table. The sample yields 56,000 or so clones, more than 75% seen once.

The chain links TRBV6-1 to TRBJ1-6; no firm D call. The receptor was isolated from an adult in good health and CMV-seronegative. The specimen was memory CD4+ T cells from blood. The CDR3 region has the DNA TGTGCCAGCAGTGAAGGTTTGGGTTCACCCCTCCACTTT. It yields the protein CASSEGLGSPLHF.